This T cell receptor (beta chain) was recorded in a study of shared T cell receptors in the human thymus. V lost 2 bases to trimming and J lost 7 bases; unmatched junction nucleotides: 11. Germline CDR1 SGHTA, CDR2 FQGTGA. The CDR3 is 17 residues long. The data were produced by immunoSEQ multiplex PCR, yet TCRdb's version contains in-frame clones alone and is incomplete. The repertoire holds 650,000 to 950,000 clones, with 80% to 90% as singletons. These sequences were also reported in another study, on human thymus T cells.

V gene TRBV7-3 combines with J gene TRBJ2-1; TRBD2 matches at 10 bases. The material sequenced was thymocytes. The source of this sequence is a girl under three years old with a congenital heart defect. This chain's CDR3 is CASSLLLSGGARNEQFF. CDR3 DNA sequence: TGTGCCAGCAGCTTACTATTGAGCGGGGGGGCTAGGAATGAGCAGTTCTTC.